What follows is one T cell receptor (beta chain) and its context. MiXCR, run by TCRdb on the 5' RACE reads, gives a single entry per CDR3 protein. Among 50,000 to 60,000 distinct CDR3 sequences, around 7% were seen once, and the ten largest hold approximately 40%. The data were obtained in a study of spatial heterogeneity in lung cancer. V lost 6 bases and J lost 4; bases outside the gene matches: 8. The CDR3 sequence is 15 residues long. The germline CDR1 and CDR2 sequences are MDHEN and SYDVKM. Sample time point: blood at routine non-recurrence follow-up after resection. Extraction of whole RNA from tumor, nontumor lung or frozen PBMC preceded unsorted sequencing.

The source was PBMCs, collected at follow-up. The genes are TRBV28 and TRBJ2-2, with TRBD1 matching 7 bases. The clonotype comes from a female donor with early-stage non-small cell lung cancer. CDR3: CASRHDRVTTGELFF. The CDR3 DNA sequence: TGTGCCAGCAGACACGACAGGGTCACCACCGGGGAGCTGTTTTTT.